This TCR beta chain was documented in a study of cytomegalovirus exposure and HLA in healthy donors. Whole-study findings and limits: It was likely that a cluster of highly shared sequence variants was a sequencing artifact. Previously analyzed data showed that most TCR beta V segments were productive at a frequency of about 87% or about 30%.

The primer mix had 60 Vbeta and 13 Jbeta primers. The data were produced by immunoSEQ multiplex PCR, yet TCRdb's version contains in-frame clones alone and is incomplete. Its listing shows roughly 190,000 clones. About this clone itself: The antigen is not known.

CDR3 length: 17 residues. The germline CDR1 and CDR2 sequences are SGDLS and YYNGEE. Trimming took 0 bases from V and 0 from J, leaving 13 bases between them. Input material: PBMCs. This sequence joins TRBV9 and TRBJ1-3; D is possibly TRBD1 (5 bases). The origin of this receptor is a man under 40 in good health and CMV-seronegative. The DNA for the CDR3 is TGTGCCAGCAGCGTAGAATACAGGCTTAGCTCTGGAAACACCATATATTTT. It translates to CASSVEYRLSSGNTIYF.